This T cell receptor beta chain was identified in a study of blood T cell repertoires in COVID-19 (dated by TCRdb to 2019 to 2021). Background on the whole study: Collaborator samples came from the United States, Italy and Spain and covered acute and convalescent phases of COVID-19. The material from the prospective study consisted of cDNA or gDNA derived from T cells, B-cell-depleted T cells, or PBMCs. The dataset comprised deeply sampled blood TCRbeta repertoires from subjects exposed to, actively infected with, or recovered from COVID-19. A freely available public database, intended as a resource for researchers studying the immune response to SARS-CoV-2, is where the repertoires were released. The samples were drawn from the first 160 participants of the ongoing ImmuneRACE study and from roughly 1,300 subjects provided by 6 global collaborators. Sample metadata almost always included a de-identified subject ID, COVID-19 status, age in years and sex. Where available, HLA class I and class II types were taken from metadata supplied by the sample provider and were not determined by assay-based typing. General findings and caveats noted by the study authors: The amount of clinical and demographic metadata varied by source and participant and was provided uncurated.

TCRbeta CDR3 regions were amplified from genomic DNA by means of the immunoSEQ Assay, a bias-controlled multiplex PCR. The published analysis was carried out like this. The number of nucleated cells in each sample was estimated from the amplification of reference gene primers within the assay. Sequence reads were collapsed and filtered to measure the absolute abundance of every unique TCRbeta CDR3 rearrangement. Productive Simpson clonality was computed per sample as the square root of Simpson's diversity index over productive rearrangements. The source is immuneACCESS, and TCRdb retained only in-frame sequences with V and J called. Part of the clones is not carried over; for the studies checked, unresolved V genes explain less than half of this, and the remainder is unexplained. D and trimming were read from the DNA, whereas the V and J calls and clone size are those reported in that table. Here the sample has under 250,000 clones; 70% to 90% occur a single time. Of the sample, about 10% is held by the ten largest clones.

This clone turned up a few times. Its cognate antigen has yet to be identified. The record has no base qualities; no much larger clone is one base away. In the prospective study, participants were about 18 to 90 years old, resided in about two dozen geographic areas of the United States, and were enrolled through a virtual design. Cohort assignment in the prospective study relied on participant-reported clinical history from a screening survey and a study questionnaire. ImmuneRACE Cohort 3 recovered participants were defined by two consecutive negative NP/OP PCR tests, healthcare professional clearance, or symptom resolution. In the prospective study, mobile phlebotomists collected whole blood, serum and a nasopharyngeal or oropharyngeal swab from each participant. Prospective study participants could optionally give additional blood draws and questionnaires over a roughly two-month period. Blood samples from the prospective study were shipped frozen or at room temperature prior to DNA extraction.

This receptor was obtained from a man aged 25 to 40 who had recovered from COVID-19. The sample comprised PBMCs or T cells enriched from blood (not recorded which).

CDR3 protein: CASGTVGEKLFF. The sequenced DNA is TGTGCCAGCGGGACAGTTGGGGAAAAACTGTTTTTT. The receptor chain draws on TRBV6-6 and TRBJ1-4, with TRBD1 identical over 7 junction bases. From the germline V gene (reference sequence), CDR1 is MNHNY and CDR2 is SVGAGI. From V the trimming removes 8 bases and from J it removes 8 bases, while the gene matches leave 5 bases of the junction unaccounted for. The CDR3 has 12 amino acids, counting the end cysteine and phenylalanine. The kept DNA is CDR3 alone, 36 bases in frame from the first base.